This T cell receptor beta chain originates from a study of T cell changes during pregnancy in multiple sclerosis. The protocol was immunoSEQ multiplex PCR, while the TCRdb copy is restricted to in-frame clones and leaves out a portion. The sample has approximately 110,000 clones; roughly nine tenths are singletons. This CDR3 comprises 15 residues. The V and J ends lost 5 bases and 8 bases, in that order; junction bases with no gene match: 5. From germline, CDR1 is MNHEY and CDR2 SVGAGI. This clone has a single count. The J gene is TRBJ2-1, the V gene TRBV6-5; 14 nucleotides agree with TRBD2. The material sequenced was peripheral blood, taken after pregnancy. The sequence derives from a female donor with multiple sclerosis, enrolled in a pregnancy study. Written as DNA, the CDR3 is TGTGCCAGCAGTCAGACTAGCGGGGGGGCCGATGAGCAGTTCTTC. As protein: CASSQTSGGADEQFF.